This T cell receptor beta chain emerged from a study of T cell responses to AZD1222 COVID-19 vaccine. Profiled with immunoSEQ multiplex PCR; TCRdb holds only in-frame clones, not every one. The sample contains about 70,000 clones, 85% of which appear only once. This clone is medium-sized. The antigen is unknown. Study-wide points: A mostly white British donor set with more females was recruited, and clonal diversity was possibly underestimated.

The CDR3 is 14 amino acids. The trim removed 5 bases at V and 1 base at J, leaving 3 bases unmatched. The V gene's germline CDR1 is LGHDT and CDR2 YNNKEL (reference sequence). The receptor was derived from an adult in good health. Sequencing was performed on peripheral blood, taken on day 0 of AZD1222 vaccination. The gene calls are TRBV3-1 (or the pseudogene TRBV3-2) and TRBJ2-3; 7 nucleotides match TRBD1. The CDR3 spells CASSSGQGTDTQYF. In nucleotides, the CDR3 is TGTGCCAGCAGCTCCGGACAGGGCACAGATACGCAGTATTTT.